Listed here are 14 T cell receptor beta chains from one sample, sequenced in a study of T cell responses to AZD1222 COVID-19 vaccine. Libraries were prepared by immunoSEQ multiplex PCR; TCRdb keeps only in-frame clonotypes and omits some of them. The sample shows approximately 180,000 clones, more than 80% of them seen only once. Here the sequenced sample was peripheral blood, taken 28 days after the second dose of the MenACWY control vaccine. The source is an adult who received the MenACWY meningococcal vaccine as a control.

V is TRBV6-4 and J is TRBJ2-5; 7 bases map to TRBD1. This CDR3 comprises 15 residues. J lost 5 bases, V lost 6 bases, and 12 bases had no gene match. Germline V gives CDR1 MRHNA, CDR2 SNTAGT. The CDR3 region is CASRKTGELWETQYF. The CDR3 DNA sequence: TGTGCCAGCAGAAAAACAGGGGAGCTATGGGAGACCCAGTACTTC.

The genes are TRBV28 and TRBJ1-5; D ambiguous. Germline lookup yields CDR1 MDHEN and CDR2 SYDVKM. The CDR3 is made up of 10 amino acids. Trimming cost V 8 bases and J 10 bases, with 9 bases left between them. The CDR3 nucleotides read TGTGCCAGCGGGTCCGAACCCCAGCATTTT. It translates to CASGSEPQHF. Together with reference TRBV28 and TRBJ1-5, the CDR3 gives the full variable domain: DVKVTQSSRYLVKRTGEKVFLECVQDMDHENMFWYRQDPGLGLRLIYFSYDVKMKEKGDIPEGYSVSREKKERFSLILESASTNQTSMYLCASGSEPQHFGDGTRLSIL.

The V and J genes are TRBV28 and TRBJ2-7, with D possibly being TRBD1 (5 bases). Trimming pared 3 bases from V and 1 base from J, leaving 13 bases between. The germline gives CDR1 MDHEN, CDR2 SYDVKM. This CDR3 contains 15 residues. The CDR3 nucleotides are TGTGCCAGCAGTTTTAGAACAGGACCATCCTACGAGCAGTACTTC. Amino acids: CASSFRTGPSYEQYF.

This chain connects TRBV7-6 to TRBJ2-3; D gene uncertain. The CDR3 spans 14 residues. Trimming removed 9 bases from V and 4 bases from J, with 17 bases in between. Germline values: CDR1 SGHVS, CDR2 FNYEAQ. CDR3: CASGVAVPPDTQYF. The CDR3 DNA reads as TGTGCCAGTGGGGTGGCGGTCCCCCCAGATACGCAGTATTTT.

This sequence joins TRBV7-2 and TRBJ1-5, with D unresolved. The length of the CDR3 is 14 residues. CDR1 is SGHTA and CDR2 is FQGNSA in the germline V gene. V was clipped by 1 base and J by 7 bases, with 11 bases between them. The CDR3: CASSLGTSAQPQHF. For the CDR3, the DNA is TGTGCCAGCAGCTTAGGGACTTCAGCCCAGCCCCAGCATTTT.

This chain joins TRBV10-1 and TRBJ2-7; no reliable D call. Trimming left V 2 bases short and J 5 bases short, with 10 bases between. The germline CDR1 and CDR2 sequences are WNHNN and SYGVQD (reference sequence). CDR3 length: 13 residues. The CDR3 here is CASSEDGFHEQYF. In nucleotides, the CDR3 is TGCGCCAGCAGTGAGGACGGGTTCCACGAGCAGTACTTC.

This rearrangement joins TRBV4-3 to TRBJ1-1, with a tentative D call TRBD1 (6 bases). CDR1 and CDR2 from the germline V gene are LGHNA and YSLEER. The V and J ends lost 5 bases and 0 bases respectively, with 13 bases between them. The CDR3 covers 15 residues. CDR3: CASSMSGQLNTEAFF. The CDR3 DNA is TGCGCCAGCAGCATGTCCGGACAGTTGAACACTGAAGCTTTCTTT.

This chain links TRBV4-3 with TRBJ2-1; D unclear. The CDR3 spans 11 residues. Trimming took 0 bases from V and 15 from J, leaving 9 bases between them. Germline V lookup: CDR1 LGHNA, CDR2 YSLEER. This CDR3 reads CASSQDQILFF. The CDR3 nucleotides are TGCGCCAGCAGCCAAGATCAAATTTTGTTCTTC.

The gene calls are TRBV21-1 and TRBJ1-5; TRBD1 is the table's D call and was not checked against the DNA. TRBV21-1 is flagged as a pseudogene. The CDR3 runs 15 residues. The CDR3 DNA reads TGTGCCAGCAGCCGACAGGGAACAGGCAATCAGCCCCAGCATTTT. Protein: CASSRQGTGNQPQHF.

J is TRBJ1-6 and V is TRBV6-5, with a possible D match to TRBD1 (6 bases). The CDR3 runs 12 residues. V lost 6 bases and J lost 13, with 13 bases in between. The V gene's germline CDR1 is MNHEY and CDR2 SVGAGI. The CDR3 DNA reads as TGTGCCAGCAGCTCATTGACAGGCCCCCTCCACTTT. Protein: CASSSLTGPLHF.

This chain connects TRBV18 to TRBJ2-7; D remains ambiguous. Germline V CDR1 and CDR2: KGHSH, LQKENI. Trimming cost V 5 bases and J 3 bases, with 8 bases left between them. The CDR3 runs 12 residues. The CDR3 loop is CASSTVNYEQYF. DNA of the CDR3: TGTGCCAGCTCAACGGTTAACTACGAGCAGTACTTC.

The chain couples TRBV28 to TRBJ2-5, with D perhaps matching TRBD1 or TRBD2 (5 bases each). From germline, CDR1 is MDHEN and CDR2 SYDVKM. Trimming removed 3 bases from V and 0 bases from J, with 5 bases in between. The CDR3 is 13 residues long. The CDR3 loop is CASSLGHQETQYF. CDR3 in DNA: TGTGCCAGCAGTTTGGGACACCAAGAGACCCAGTACTTC.

V and J are TRBV2 and TRBJ2-5, with a weak D call TRBD2 (6 bases). The CDR3 is 16 amino acids. V gave up 0 bases and J gave up 1 base, with 12 bases separating them. Germline CDR1 reads SNHLY; CDR2 reads FYNNEI. The CDR3 nucleotides read TGTGCCAGCAGTGAAGCGCTCTGGACTATCCAAGAGACCCAGTACTTC. This encodes CASSEALWTIQETQYF.

The chain has TRBV2 and TRBJ1-5; D might be TRBD1 (5 bases). The CDR3 runs to 13 residues. Trimming left V 6 bases short and J 5 bases short, with 11 bases between. Germline V CDR1 and CDR2: SNHLY, FYNNEI. The CDR3 DNA is TGTGCCAGCAGCGACGACAGCGATCAGCCCCAGCATTTT. It encodes CASSDDSDQPQHF.